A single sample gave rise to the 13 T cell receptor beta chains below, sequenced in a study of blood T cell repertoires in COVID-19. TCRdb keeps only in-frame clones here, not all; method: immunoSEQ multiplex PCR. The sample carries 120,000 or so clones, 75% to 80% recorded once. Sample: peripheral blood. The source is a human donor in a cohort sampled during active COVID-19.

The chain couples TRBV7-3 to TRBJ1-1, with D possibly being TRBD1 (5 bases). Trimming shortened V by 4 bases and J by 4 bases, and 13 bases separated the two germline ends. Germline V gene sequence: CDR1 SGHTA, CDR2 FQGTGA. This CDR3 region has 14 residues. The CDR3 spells CASSSSPQGTEAFF. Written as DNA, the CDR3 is TGTGCCAGCAGCTCCTCGCCCCAGGGCACTGAAGCTTTCTTT.

CDR3: CASSLYESQGYEQYF. The CDR3 DNA sequence: TGTGCCAGCAGCTTATACGAATCACAGGGATACGAGCAGTACTTC. The chain combines TRBV7-6 with TRBJ2-7; TRBD1 might be the D (6 bases). Trimming took off 2 bases at V and 4 bases at J, with 15 bases between the two ends. Germline values: CDR1 SGHVS, CDR2 FNYEAQ. The CDR3 has 15 residues.

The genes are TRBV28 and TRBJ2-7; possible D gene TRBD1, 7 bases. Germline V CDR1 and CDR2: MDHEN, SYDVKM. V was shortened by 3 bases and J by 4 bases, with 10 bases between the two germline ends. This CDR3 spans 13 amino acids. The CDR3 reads CASSFRGAYEQYF. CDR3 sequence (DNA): TGTGCCAGCAGTTTCAGGGGGGCGTACGAGCAGTACTTC.

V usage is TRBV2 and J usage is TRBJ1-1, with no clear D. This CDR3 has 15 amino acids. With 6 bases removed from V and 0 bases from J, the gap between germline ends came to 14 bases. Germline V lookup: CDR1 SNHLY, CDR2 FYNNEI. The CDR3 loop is CASSAAGILNTEAFF. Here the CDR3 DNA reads TGTGCCAGCAGCGCGGCGGGGATATTGAACACTGAAGCTTTCTTT.

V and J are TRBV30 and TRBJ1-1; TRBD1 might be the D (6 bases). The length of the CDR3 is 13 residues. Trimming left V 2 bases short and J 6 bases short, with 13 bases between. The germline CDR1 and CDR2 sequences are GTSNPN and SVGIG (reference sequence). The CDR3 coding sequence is TGTGCCTGGAGTCAGCGGGGGGCTGCTGAAGCTTTCTTT. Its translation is CAWSQRGAAEAFF.

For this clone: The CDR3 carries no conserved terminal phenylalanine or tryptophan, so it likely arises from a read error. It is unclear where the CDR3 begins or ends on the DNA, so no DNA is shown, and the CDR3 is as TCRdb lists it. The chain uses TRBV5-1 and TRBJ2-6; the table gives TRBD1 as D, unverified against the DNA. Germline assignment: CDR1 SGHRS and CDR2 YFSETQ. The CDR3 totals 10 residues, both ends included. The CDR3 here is CASLMTGESI.

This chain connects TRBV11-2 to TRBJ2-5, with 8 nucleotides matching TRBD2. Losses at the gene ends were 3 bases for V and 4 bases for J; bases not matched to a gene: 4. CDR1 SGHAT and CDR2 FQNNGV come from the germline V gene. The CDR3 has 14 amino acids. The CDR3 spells CASSLERERETQYF. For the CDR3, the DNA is TGTGCCAGCAGCTTGGAGCGGGAGCGAGAGACCCAGTACTTC.

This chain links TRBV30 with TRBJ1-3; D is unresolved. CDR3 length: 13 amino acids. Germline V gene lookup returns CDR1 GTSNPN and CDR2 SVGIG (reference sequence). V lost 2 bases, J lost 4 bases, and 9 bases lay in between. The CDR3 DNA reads TGTGCCTGGAGTCCTGGGCTAGGAAACACCATATATTTT. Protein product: CAWSPGLGNTIYF.

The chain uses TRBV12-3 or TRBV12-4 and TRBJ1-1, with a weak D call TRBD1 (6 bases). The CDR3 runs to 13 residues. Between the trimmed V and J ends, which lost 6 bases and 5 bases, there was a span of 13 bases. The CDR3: CASSLGAITEAFF. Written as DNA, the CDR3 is TGTGCCAGCAGCCTGGGGGCCATAACTGAAGCTTTCTTT.

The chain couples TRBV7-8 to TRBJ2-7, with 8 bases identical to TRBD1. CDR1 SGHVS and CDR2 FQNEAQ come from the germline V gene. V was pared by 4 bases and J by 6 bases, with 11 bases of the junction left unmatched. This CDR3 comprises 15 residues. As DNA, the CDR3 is TGTGCCAGCAGCTCCAGGACAGGGTCCTTTCGCGAGCAGTACTTC. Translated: CASSSRTGSFREQYF.

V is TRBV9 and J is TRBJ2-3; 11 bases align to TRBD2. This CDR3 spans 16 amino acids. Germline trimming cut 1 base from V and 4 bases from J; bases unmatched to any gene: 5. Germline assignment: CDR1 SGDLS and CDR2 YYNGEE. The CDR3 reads CASSVLAGGSPDTQYF. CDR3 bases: TGTGCCAGCAGCGTACTAGCGGGAGGAAGCCCAGATACGCAGTATTTT.

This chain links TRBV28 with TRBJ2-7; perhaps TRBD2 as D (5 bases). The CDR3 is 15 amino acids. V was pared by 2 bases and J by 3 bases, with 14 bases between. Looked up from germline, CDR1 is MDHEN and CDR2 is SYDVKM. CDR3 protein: CASSLGLAGNYEQYF. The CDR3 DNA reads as TGTGCCAGCAGTTTAGGGCTAGCCGGGAACTACGAGCAGTACTTC.

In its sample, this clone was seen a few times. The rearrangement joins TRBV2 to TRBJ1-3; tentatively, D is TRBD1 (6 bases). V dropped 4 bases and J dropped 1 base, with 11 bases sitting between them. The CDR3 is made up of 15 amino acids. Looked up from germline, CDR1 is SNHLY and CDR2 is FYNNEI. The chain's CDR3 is CASSVEQGSGNTIYF. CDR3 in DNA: TGTGCCAGCAGTGTAGAACAGGGTTCTGGAAACACCATATATTTT.